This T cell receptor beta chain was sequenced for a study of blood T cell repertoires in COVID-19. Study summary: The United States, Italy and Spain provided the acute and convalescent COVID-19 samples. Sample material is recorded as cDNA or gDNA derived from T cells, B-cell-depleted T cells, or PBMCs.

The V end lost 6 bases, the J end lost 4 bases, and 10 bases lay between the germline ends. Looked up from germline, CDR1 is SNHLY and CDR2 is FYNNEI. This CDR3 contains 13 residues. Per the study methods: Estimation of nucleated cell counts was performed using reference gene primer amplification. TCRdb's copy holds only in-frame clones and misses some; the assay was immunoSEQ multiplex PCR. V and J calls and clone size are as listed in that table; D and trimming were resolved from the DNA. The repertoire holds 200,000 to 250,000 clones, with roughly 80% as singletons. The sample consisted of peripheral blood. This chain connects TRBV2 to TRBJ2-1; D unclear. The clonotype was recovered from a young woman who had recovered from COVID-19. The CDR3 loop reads CASSANSYNEQFF. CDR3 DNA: TGTGCCAGCAGCGCCAACTCATACAATGAGCAGTTCTTC.